This is a list of T cell receptor beta chains from one sample in a study of T cell responses to AZD1222 COVID-19 vaccine. Profiled with immunoSEQ multiplex PCR; TCRdb holds only in-frame clones, not every one. The sample lists around 160,000 clones, approximately 94% occurring once. The specimen comprised peripheral blood, sampled 28 days after the second AZD1222 dose. These receptors all stem from an adult who received the AZD1222 COVID-19 vaccine. The CDR3 runs from the conserved cysteine through the conserved F or W. D genes are given only for firm matches. Not every row has a clone size; where given, it reads once, few, many or a size class.

j_call clone_size d_call v_call cdr3_aa cdr3_nt
TRBJ2-1 - - TRBV20-1 CSATTRDEQFF TGCAGTGCGACCACAAGGGATGAGCAGTTCTTC
TRBJ1-2 - TRBD1 TRBV18 CASSPDRGSSTSGYTF TGTGCCAGCTCTCCCGACAGGGGATCATCAACATCGGGCTACACCTTC
TRBJ2-2 - TRBD2 TRBV5-1 CASSLLGLAVNTGELFF TGCGCCAGCAGCTTGCTAGGACTAGCCGTGAACACCGGGGAGCTGTTTTTT
TRBJ2-3 once - TRBV7-3 CASSSGNPGTDTQYF TGTGCCAGCAGCTCCGGAAATCCTGGCACAGATACGCAGTATTTT
TRBJ2-7 - TRBD2 TRBV7-2 CASSSGLAGSYEQYF TGTGCCAGCAGCTCCGGACTAGCGGGCTCCTACGAGCAGTACTTC
TRBJ2-7 - TRBD2 TRBV7-6 CASSLIGGRGSSYEQYF TGTGCCAGCAGCTTAATTGGCGGGAGGGGGAGCTCCTACGAGCAGTACTTC
TRBJ1-2 - - TRBV5-4 CASSLWGGHGYTF TGTGCCAGCAGCTTGTGGGGGGGTCATGGCTACACCTTC
TRBJ1-4 - - TRBV19 CASTTGLFGKLFF TGTGCCAGTACTACAGGCCTATTTGGAAAACTGTTTTTT
TRBJ2-5 - TRBD2 TRBV6-1 CASSAGLAGVGETQYF TGTGCCAGCAGTGCCGGACTAGCGGGAGTTGGGGAGACCCAGTACTTC
TRBJ2-3 - TRBD2 TRBV6-5 CASSILAASTDTQYF TGTGCCAGCAGCATCCTAGCGGCTAGCACAGATACGCAGTATTTT
TRBJ1-2 - - TRBV9 CASSVGQARGYTF TGTGCCAGCAGCGTAGGGCAGGCCCGCGGCTACACCTTC
TRBJ2-7 - TRBD1 TRBV29-1 CSVSLTGRNYEQYF TGCAGCGTTAGTTTGACAGGGCGGAATTACGAGCAGTACTTC
TRBJ2-7 - - TRBV2 CASSVGAYEQYF TGTGCCAGCAGTGTAGGGGCTTACGAGCAGTACTTC
TRBJ1-2 - - TRBV6-1 CASSDGWRKENYGYTF TGTGCCAGCAGTGATGGTTGGAGGAAAGAGAACTATGGCTACACCTTC
TRBJ2-7 - TRBD1 TRBV18 CASSPPGGQGYEQYF TGTGCCAGCTCACCACCTGGCGGACAGGGGTACGAGCAGTACTTC
TRBJ2-1 few TRBD2 TRBV30 CAWSGPTLLAPNEQFF TGTGCCTGGAGTGGTCCCACTCTACTAGCGCCCAATGAGCAGTTCTTC
TRBJ1-2 - TRBD1 TRBV6-5 CASSYSAGGFGYTF TGTGCCAGCAGTTACTCGGCAGGGGGCTTTGGCTACACCTTC
TRBJ2-1 once - TRBV12-3/TRBV12-4 CASSLGNEQFF TGTGCCAGCAGTTTGGGCAACGAGCAGTTCTTC